This is a list of T cell receptor beta chains from one sample in a study of CXCR3-negative and CXCR3-positive naive CD8 T cells. TCRdb re-analyzed the 5' RACE reads; it lists each CDR3 protein once, without DNA. This sample's table has around 40,000 distinct CDR3 sequences. The sample consisted of naive CXCR3- CD8+ T cells from blood. The source of these receptors is a human donor in good health. Some clones in this sample may be carry-over from other donors' samples. Both conserved end residues are part of each CDR3. Clone size is shown for a subset of rows, as once, few, many or a class of expanded clone.

TRBJ2-2 . TRBV29-1 CSVCVQSNTGELFF
TRBJ2-1 . TRBV10-2 CASSPDATSYNEQFF
TRBJ2-1 . TRBV12-3/TRBV12-4 CASSLFAGQSSYNEQFF
TRBJ2-1 . TRBV7-9 CASRYTTPREEQFF
TRBJ2-7 . TRBV28 CASSFTGTGSYEQYF
TRBJ1-2 . TRBV7-9 CASSFVQWNYGYTF
TRBJ2-3 . TRBV24-1 CATSDLTGLGQGGTDTQYF
TRBJ1-3 medium-sized TRBV4-3 CASSPFVATEGWNTIYF
TRBJ2-2 . TRBV9 CASSVEWGGTGELFF
TRBJ2-2 . TRBV29-1 CSVLPRADLALGGELFF
TRBJ1-4 . TRBV29-1 CSVDPGTPNEKLFF
TRBJ2-7 . TRBV7-9 CASSLVPDRGVHEQYF
TRBJ2-3 . TRBV4-3 CASRPGLAADTQYF
TRBJ2-7 . TRBV7-2 CASSTPFTHEQYF
TRBJ1-1 . TRBV20-1 CSAPTVGTEAFF